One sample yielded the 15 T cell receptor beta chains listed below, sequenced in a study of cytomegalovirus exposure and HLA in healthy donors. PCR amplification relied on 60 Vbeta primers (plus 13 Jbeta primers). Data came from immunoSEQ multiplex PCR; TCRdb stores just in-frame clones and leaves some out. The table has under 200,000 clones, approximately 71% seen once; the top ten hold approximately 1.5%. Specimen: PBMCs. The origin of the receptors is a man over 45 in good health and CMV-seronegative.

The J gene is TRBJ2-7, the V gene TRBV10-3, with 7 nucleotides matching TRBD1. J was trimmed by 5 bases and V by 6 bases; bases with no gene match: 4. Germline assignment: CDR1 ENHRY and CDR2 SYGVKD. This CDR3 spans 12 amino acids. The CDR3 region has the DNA TGTGCCATCAGGGGGACAGAGGACGAGCAGTACTTC. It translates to CAIRGTEDEQYF.

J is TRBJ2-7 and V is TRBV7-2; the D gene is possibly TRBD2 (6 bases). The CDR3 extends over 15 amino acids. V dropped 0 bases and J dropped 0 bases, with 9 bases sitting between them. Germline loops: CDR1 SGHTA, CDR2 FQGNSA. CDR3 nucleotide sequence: TGTGCCAGCAGCTTAGCAGGGACTGCCTCCTACGAGCAGTACTTC. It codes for CASSLAGTASYEQYF.

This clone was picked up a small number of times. In DNA form, the CDR3 reads TGTGCCGATTCAAGGACAGGAACGAGTGGCTACACCTTC. Translating gives CADSRTGTSGYTF. This chain links TRBV2 with TRBJ1-2; 7 bases agree with TRBD1. This CDR3 has 13 amino acids. V shed 11 bases, J shed 7 bases, and the junction held 13 bases outside the gene matches. The V gene's germline CDR1 is SNHLY and CDR2 FYNNEI.

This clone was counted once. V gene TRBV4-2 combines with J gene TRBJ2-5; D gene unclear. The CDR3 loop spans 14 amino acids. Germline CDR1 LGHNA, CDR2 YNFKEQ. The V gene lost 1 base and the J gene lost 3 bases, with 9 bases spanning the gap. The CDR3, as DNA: TGTGCCAGCAGCCAAGTTGGCGGAAAAGAGACCCAGTACTTC. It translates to CASSQVGGKETQYF.

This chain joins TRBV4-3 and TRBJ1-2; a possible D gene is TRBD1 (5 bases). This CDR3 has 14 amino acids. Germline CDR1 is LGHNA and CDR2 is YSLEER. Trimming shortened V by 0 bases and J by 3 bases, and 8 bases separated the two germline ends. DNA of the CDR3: TGCGCCAGCAGCCAAGATGGGGGGGACTATGGCTACACCTTC. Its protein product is CASSQDGGDYGYTF.

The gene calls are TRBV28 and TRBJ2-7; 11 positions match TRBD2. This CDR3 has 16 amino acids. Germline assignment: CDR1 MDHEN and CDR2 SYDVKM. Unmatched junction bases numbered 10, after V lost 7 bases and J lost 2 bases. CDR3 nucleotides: TGTGCCAGCATAGCGGGGGGGACTTTATTAACCTACGAGCAGTACTTC. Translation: CASIAGGTLLTYEQYF. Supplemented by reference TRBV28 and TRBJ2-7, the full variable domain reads DVKVTQSSRYLVKRTGEKVFLECVQDMDHENMFWYRQDPGLGLRLIYFSYDVKMKEKGDIPEGYSVSREKKERFSLILESASTNQTSMYLCASIAGGTLLTYEQYFGPGTRLTVT.

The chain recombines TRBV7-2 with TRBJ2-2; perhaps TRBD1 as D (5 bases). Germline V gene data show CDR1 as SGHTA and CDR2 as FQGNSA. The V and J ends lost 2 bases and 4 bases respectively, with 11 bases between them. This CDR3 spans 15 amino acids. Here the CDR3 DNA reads TGTGCCAGCAGCTTAAAGGGGCCTTTCACCGGGGAGCTGTTTTTT. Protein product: CASSLKGPFTGELFF.

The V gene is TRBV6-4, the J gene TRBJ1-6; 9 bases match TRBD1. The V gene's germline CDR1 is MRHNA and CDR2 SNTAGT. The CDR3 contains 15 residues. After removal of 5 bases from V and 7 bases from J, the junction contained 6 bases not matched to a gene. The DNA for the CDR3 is TGTGCCAGCAGTTCGGACAGGGGAGGAAATTCACCCCTCCACTTT. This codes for CASSSDRGGNSPLHF.

CDR3 nucleotides: TGTGCCAGTAGTATGACAGGGCTCGAGTACGAGCAGTACTTC. Translating gives CASSMTGLEYEQYF. The chain carries TRBV19 and TRBJ2-7; 7 bases are shared with TRBD1. Trimming cost V 3 bases and J 4 bases; bases outside gene matches: 6. Germline values: CDR1 LNHDA, CDR2 SQIVND (reference sequence). CDR3 length equals 14 residues.

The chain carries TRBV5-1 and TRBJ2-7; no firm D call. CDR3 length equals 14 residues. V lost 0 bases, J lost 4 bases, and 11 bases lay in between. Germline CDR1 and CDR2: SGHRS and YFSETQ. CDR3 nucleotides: TGCGCCAGCAGCTTGGGGGCAGTACCGTACGAGCAGTACTTC. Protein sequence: CASSLGAVPYEQYF.

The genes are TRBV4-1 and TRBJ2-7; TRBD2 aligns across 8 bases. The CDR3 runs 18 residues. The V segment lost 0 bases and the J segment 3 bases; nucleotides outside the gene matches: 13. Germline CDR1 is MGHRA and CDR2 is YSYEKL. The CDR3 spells CASSQDRGGGPTYYEQYF. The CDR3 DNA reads TGCGCCAGCAGCCAAGATCGGGGGGGAGGCCCAACTTACTACGAGCAGTACTTC.

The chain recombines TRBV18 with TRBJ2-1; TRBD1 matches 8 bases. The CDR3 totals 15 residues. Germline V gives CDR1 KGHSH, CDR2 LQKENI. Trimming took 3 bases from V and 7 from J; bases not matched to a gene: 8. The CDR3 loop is CASSPEAGGANEQFF. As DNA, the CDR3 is TGTGCCAGCTCACCGGAAGCAGGGGGCGCGAATGAGCAGTTCTTC. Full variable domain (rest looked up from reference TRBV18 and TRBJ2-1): NAGVMQNPRHLVRRRGQEARLRCSPMKGHSHVYWYRQLPEEGLKFMVYLQKENIIDESGMPKERFSAEFPKEGPSILRIQQVVRGDSAAYFCASSPEAGGANEQFFGPGTRLTVL.

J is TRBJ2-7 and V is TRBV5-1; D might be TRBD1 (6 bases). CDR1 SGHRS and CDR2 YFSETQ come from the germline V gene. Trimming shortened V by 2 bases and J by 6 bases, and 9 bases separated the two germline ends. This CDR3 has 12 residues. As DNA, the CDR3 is TGCGCCAGCAGCTTCGGACAGACCGAGCAGTACTTC. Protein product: CASSFGQTEQYF.

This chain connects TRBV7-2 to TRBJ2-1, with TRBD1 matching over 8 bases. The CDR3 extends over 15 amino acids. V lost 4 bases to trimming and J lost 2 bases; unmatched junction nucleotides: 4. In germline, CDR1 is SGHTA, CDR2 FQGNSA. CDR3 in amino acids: CASSSTGATYNEQFF. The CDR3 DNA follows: TGTGCCAGCAGCTCGACAGGGGCGACCTACAATGAGCAGTTCTTC.

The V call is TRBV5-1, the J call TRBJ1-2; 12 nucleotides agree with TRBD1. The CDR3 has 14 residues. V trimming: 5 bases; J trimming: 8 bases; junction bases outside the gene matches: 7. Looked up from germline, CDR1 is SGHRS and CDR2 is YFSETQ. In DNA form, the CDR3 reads TGCGCCAGCAGTCCCGGGACAGGGGGCGACGGCTACACCTTC. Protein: CASSPGTGGDGYTF. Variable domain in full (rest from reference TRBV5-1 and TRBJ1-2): KAGVTQTPRYLIKTRGQQVTLSCSPISGHRSVSWYQQTPGQGLQFLFEYFSETQRNKGNFPGRFSGRQFSNSRSEMNVSTLELGDSALYLCASSPGTGGDGYTFGSGTRLTVV.